This TCR beta chain was documented in a study of T-cell reconstitution after alpha-beta-depleted transplantation in children. Findings of the study overall: At day 60, the high TCRbeta diversity found in some patients originated from recipient T cells and thymic progenitors that had survived. Expanded graft clones, several hundred of them, were reportedly the source of alpha-beta T cells about two months after transplant. T cells produced anew were the main source of T-cell counts and diversity one year after transplant.

Per germline, CDR1 SGHTA and CDR2 FQGNSA. This CDR3 region has 16 residues. The V gene end was trimmed by 5 bases and the J gene end by 2 bases; junction bases not matched to a gene: 9. As regards this clonotype: What it recognizes is unknown.

Unique molecular identifiers were incorporated during preparation of the TCRbeta library. TCRdb called the PCR reads again in MiXCR, with one record for every CDR3 protein. The sample comprises 550,000 to 800,000 distinct CDR3 sequences, 13% of which are singletons, and around 0.76% rests with the top ten. J is TRBJ1-2 and V is TRBV7-2; 9 bases are shared with TRBD1. The sequence was collected from a girl aged 2-10 years with congenital amegakaryocytic thrombocytopenia, due to receive a stem cell transplant. Sample: PBMCs, taken before TCRalphabeta/CD19-depleted stem cell transplant. CDR3 in amino acids: CASSPRGQGINYGYTF. CDR3 coding DNA: TGTGCCAGCAGCCCCAGGGGACAGGGAATAAACTATGGCTACACCTTC.